The 31 T cell receptor beta chains given below trace back to one sample, sequenced in a study of T cells in narcolepsy. TCRdb keeps only in-frame clones here, not all; method: immunoSEQ multiplex PCR. The sample lists about 20,000 clones, 75% to 85% seen once, with around 4% in the top ten. Sequencing was done on a sample of memory (CD45RA-) CD4+ T cells from blood. These receptors were collected from a human donor in good health.

The J gene is TRBJ1-4, the V gene TRBV4-3; D is ambiguous. Germline CDR1 is LGHNA and CDR2 is YSLEER. This CDR3 comprises 16 residues. V gave up 1 base and J gave up 0 bases, with 9 bases separating them. The CDR3 coding sequence is TGCGCCAGCAGCCAAGCTTTCGGAGCAACTAATGAAAAACTGTTTTTT. This encodes CASSQAFGATNEKLFF.

This chain uses TRBV6-6 with TRBJ2-1, with D hard to call. The CDR3 contains 13 residues. CDR1 is MNHNY and CDR2 is SVGAGI in the germline V gene (reference sequence). With 6 bases removed from V and 3 bases from J, the gap between germline ends came to 9 bases. The CDR3 here is CASSLGHYNEQFF. The CDR3 DNA sequence: TGTGCCAGCAGCTTGGGCCACTACAATGAGCAGTTCTTC.

The chain couples TRBV5-1 to TRBJ2-5; a weak D match, TRBD1 (6 bases). Trimming stripped 4 bases from V and 5 bases from J, with 18 bases between. This CDR3 comprises 15 residues. CDR1 and CDR2 from the germline V gene are SGHRS and YFSETQ. The DNA of the CDR3 is TGCGCCAGCAGCCCCTGGGGCCAGGGGAAGGAGACCCAGTACTTC. Its translation: CASSPWGQGKETQYF.

This rearrangement joins TRBV19 to TRBJ1-1; TRBD1 agrees at 8 bases. The V segment lost 6 bases and the J segment 1 base; nucleotides outside the gene matches: 7. Germline lookup yields CDR1 LNHDA and CDR2 SQIVND (reference sequence). The CDR3 totals 15 residues. For the CDR3, the DNA is TGTGCCAGTAGGCCTCGACAGGGGTGGAACACTGAAGCTTTCTTT. As protein: CASRPRQGWNTEAFF. Variable domain in full (rest from reference TRBV19 and TRBJ1-1): DGGITQSPKYLFRKEGQNVTLSCEQNLNHDAMYWYRQDPGQGLRLIYYSQIVNDFQKGDIAEGYSVSREKKESFPLTVTSAQKNPTAFYLCASRPRQGWNTEAFFGQGTRLTVV.

The gene calls are TRBV5-1 and TRBJ2-3; the match to TRBD2 covers 11 bases. The CDR3 contains 18 residues. With 1 base clipped from V and 0 bases from J, the junction kept 7 bases outside the gene matches. The germline V gene encodes CDR1 SGHRS and CDR2 YFSETQ. In DNA, the CDR3 is TGCGCCAGCAGCTTGAGGCCTAGCGGGGGGATAAGCACAGATACGCAGTATTTT. Its translation: CASSLRPSGGISTDTQYF.

V gene TRBV6-5 combines with J gene TRBJ2-1, with 12 bases identical to TRBD2. V lost 4 bases, J lost 7 bases, and 8 bases stayed unmatched. CDR1 and CDR2 (germline): MNHEY, SVGAGI. The CDR3 spans 16 residues. This chain's CDR3 is CASSSHLAGGRNEQFF. In DNA, the CDR3 is TGTGCCAGCAGTTCCCATCTAGCGGGGGGGCGTAATGAGCAGTTCTTC.

The chain carries TRBV5-1 and TRBJ1-5; 7 bases line up with TRBD1. V lost 4 bases to trimming and J lost 6 bases; unmatched junction nucleotides: 10. Germline CDR1 and CDR2: SGHRS and YFSETQ. This CDR3 spans 15 amino acids. CDR3 sequence reads: CASSPTGSSGQPQHF. Here the CDR3 DNA reads TGCGCCAGCAGCCCGACAGGGTCCTCCGGTCAGCCCCAGCATTTT. Combining the CDR3 with reference TRBV5-1 and TRBJ1-5 gives the whole variable domain KAGVTQTPRYLIKTRGQQVTLSCSPISGHRSVSWYQQTPGQGLQFLFEYFSETQRNKGNFPGRFSGRQFSNSRSEMNVSTLELGDSALYLCASSPTGSSGQPQHFGDGTRLSIL.

The chain recombines TRBV6-1 with TRBJ1-2; the match to TRBD1 covers 9 bases. The CDR3 length is 13 residues. Trimming cost V 6 bases and J 8 bases; bases outside gene matches: 7. Germline CDR1 reads MNHNS; CDR2 reads SASEGT. This chain's CDR3 is CASRGTGRDGYTF. DNA of the CDR3: TGTGCCAGCAGGGGGACAGGGAGGGACGGCTACACCTTC.

The V gene is TRBV10-3, the J gene TRBJ1-2; 7 positions agree with TRBD1. The germline V gene encodes CDR1 ENHRY and CDR2 SYGVKD. CDR3 length: 13 residues. V trimming: 5 bases; J trimming: 8 bases; junction bases outside the gene matches: 8. The CDR3 here is CAISLTGARGYTF. The CDR3 DNA reads as TGTGCCATCAGTCTAACAGGGGCACGGGGCTACACCTTC.

This clone was observed a few times. The genes are TRBV10-3 and TRBJ1-6; tentative D call: TRBD1 (6 bases). The CDR3 spans 16 residues. The germline CDR1 and CDR2 sequences are ENHRY and SYGVKD. Trimming took off 3 bases at V and 7 bases at J, with 16 bases between the two ends. The CDR3 here is CAISDNPTGKNSPLHF. The CDR3 nucleotides read TGTGCCATCAGTGACAATCCTACAGGGAAAAATTCACCCCTCCACTTT.

The gene calls are TRBV6-5 and TRBJ1-2; 7 nucleotides match TRBD1. J was trimmed by 8 bases and V by 6 bases; bases with no gene match: 12. The germline gives CDR1 MNHEY, CDR2 SVGAGI. The CDR3 runs 14 residues. CDR3 DNA sequence: TGTGCCAGCAGCCAAATTGACAGGGCCGGAGGCTACACCTTC. It encodes CASSQIDRAGGYTF.

This chain connects TRBV7-9 to TRBJ1-5; D remains unclear. This CDR3 has 15 residues. V lost 4 bases and J lost 10, with 20 bases in between. Germline loops: CDR1 SEHNR, CDR2 FQNEAQ (reference sequence). CDR3 in DNA: TGTGCCAGCAGCTCTTCCCTTGGACGGGTCCAACCCCAGCATTTT. It yields the protein CASSSSLGRVQPQHF.

This chain connects TRBV5-4 to TRBJ2-1, with D tentatively TRBD2 (6 bases). CDR3 size: 14 residues. Trimming cost V 0 bases and J 8 bases, with 12 bases left between them. CDR1 and CDR2 (germline): SGHNT, YYREEE (reference sequence). CDR3 protein: CASSLASVRDEQFF. CDR3 nucleotide sequence: TGTGCCAGCAGCTTGGCTAGCGTTAGGGATGAGCAGTTCTTC.

The rearrangement links TRBV19 to TRBJ2-5; 9 bases match TRBD1. Germline V lookup: CDR1 LNHDA, CDR2 SQIVND (reference sequence). CDR3 length: 17 amino acids. With V trimmed by 0 bases and J by 3 bases, 8 bases remained unmatched. CDR3 protein: CASSIDSEGDREETQYF. The CDR3 bases are TGTGCCAGTAGTATAGATTCAGAGGGGGACAGGGAAGAGACCCAGTACTTC.

The chain carries TRBV5-6 and TRBJ1-2, with a possible D match to TRBD1 (5 bases). The CDR3 has 14 amino acids. Trimming left V 3 bases short and J 6 bases short, with 15 bases between. Germline assignment: CDR1 SGHDT and CDR2 YYEEEE. The CDR3 DNA is TGTGCCAGCAGCTCCGGGGCCGCTTCGGATGGCTACACCTTC. It translates to CASSSGAASDGYTF. The full variable domain, completed using reference TRBV5-6 and TRBJ1-2, is DAGVTQSPTHLIKTRGQQVTLRCSPKSGHDTVSWYQQALGQGPQFIFQYYEEEERQRGNFPDRFSGHQFPNYSSELNVNALLLGDSALYLCASSSGAASDGYTFGSGTRLTVV.

This clone was recorded only once. The chain combines TRBV5-1 with TRBJ2-1; D unclear. The CDR3 consists of 17 residues. The ends were cut back, 0 bases at V and 0 bases at J, with 13 bases in the middle. The germline gives CDR1 SGHRS, CDR2 YFSETQ. The CDR3 spells CASSLGGSKSSYNEQFF. The CDR3 coding sequence is TGCGCCAGCAGCTTGGGCGGTAGCAAGAGCTCCTACAATGAGCAGTTCTTC.

The chain uses TRBV6-9 and TRBJ2-2; D is uncertain. The CDR3 runs 13 residues. The V and J ends lost 3 bases and 9 bases respectively, with 11 bases between them. Germline V gene sequence: CDR1 MNHGY, CDR2 SVAAGI. CDR3 residues: CASSYRDKWELFF. In nucleotides, the CDR3 is TGTGCCAGCAGTTACCGAGATAAGTGGGAGCTGTTTTTT.

This chain links TRBV4-3 with TRBJ2-7, with 8 bases that match TRBD2. J gave up 5 bases and V 0 bases, and 6 bases lay outside the gene matches. The germline V gene has CDR1 LGHNA and CDR2 YSLEER. This CDR3 is built from 15 residues. The DNA of the CDR3 is TGCGCCAGCAGCCAAGAGTTGGGGACTAGGAACGAGCAGTACTTC. Protein: CASSQELGTRNEQYF.

V and J are TRBV9 and TRBJ1-1; unclear D gene. Germline assignment: CDR1 SGDLS and CDR2 YYNGEE. The V and J ends lost 0 bases and 3 bases respectively, with 6 bases between them. This CDR3 contains 13 residues. The CDR3 loop is CASSVAQHTEAFF. CDR3 sequence (DNA): TGTGCCAGCAGCGTAGCGCAACACACTGAAGCTTTCTTT.

This clone occurred a few times. This sequence joins TRBV4-2 and TRBJ2-7, with TRBD1 matching 7 bases. The CDR3 is made up of 14 amino acids. Losses at the gene ends were 1 base for V and 3 bases for J; bases not matched to a gene: 3. Germline-derived CDR1 and CDR2 are LGHNA and YNFKEQ. The CDR3 loop reads CASSQGQGDYEQYF. The CDR3 DNA follows: TGTGCCAGCAGCCAAGGACAGGGTGACTACGAGCAGTACTTC.

This clone was detected only once. J is TRBJ1-5 and V is TRBV7-2, with 8 bases lining up with TRBD1. With V trimmed by 1 base and J by 3 bases, 2 bases remained unmatched. CDR1 is SGHTA and CDR2 is FQGNSA in the germline V gene. CDR3 length: 15 residues. CDR3 DNA: TGTGCCAGCAGCTTAGAACAGGGGGTCAATCAGCCCCAGCATTTT. Its protein product is CASSLEQGVNQPQHF.

This CDR3 is CSVQGRSNYGYTF. Here the CDR3 DNA reads TGCAGCGTTCAGGGCCGATCTAACTATGGCTACACCTTC. The chain links TRBV29-1 to TRBJ1-2; tentatively, D is TRBD1 (5 bases). Germline-derived CDR1 and CDR2 are SQVTM and ANQGSEA. Trimming removed 5 bases at V and 0 bases at J, with 10 bases between. This CDR3 region has 13 residues.

This clone was detected a few times. The chain links TRBV10-1 to TRBJ2-3, with D uncertain. The CDR3 sequence is 13 residues long. Per germline, CDR1 WNHNN and CDR2 SYGVQD (reference sequence). The V end was cut by 5 bases, the J end by 4 bases, with 10 bases between. The CDR3 coding sequence is TGCGCCAGCAGTTACTTAGCAGCAGATACGCAGTATTTT. Its translation: CASSYLAADTQYF.

In its sample, this clone was seen once. The chain carries TRBV19 and TRBJ1-2; a possible D gene is TRBD1 (5 bases). Per germline, CDR1 LNHDA and CDR2 SQIVND (reference sequence). V was clipped by 6 bases and J by 4 bases, with 18 bases between them. CDR3 size: 15 residues. The CDR3, as DNA: TGTGCCAGTAGAACCGAGGGGCCAGGGACCTATGGCTACACCTTC. Its translation is CASRTEGPGTYGYTF.

This chain joins TRBV6-5 and TRBJ2-1; D unresolved. The length of the CDR3 is 11 residues. Trimming removed 5 bases from V and 8 bases from J, with 7 bases in between. The V gene's germline CDR1 is MNHEY and CDR2 SVGAGI. CDR3 sequence (DNA): TGTGCCAGCAGTAATTCTGATGAGCAGTTCTTC. This sequence encodes CASSNSDEQFF.

The chain is built from TRBV19 and TRBJ2-1, with D possibly being TRBD1 (8 bases). The CDR3 extends over 15 amino acids. CDR1 and CDR2 from the germline V gene are LNHDA and SQIVND (reference sequence). V was shortened by 5 bases and J by 4 bases, with 15 bases between the two germline ends. CDR3 protein: CASSGTGGGYNEQFF. As DNA, the CDR3 is TGTGCCAGTAGTGGCACAGGGGGGGGGTACAATGAGCAGTTCTTC. Drawing the rest from reference TRBV19 and TRBJ2-1, the complete variable domain is DGGITQSPKYLFRKEGQNVTLSCEQNLNHDAMYWYRQDPGQGLRLIYYSQIVNDFQKGDIAEGYSVSREKKESFPLTVTSAQKNPTAFYLCASSGTGGGYNEQFFGPGTRLTVL.

This chain links TRBV4-2 with TRBJ2-5; 15 positions agree with TRBD2. Trimming cost V 2 bases and J 5 bases; bases outside gene matches: 6. The CDR3 loop spans 17 amino acids. From germline, CDR1 is LGHNA and CDR2 YNFKEQ. The CDR3 sequence: CASSQSGLAGGPETQYF. Written as DNA, the CDR3 is TGTGCCAGCAGCCAAAGCGGACTAGCGGGGGGGCCGGAGACCCAGTACTTC.

The genes are TRBV7-6 and TRBJ2-3, with 9 bases aligning to TRBD2. Per the germline V gene, CDR1 is SGHVS and CDR2 is FNYEAQ. Trimming cost V 0 bases and J 4 bases; bases outside gene matches: 5. CDR3 length: 16 amino acids. The CDR3 loop reads CASSLAGRGGADTQYF. CDR3 sequence (DNA): TGTGCCAGCAGCTTAGCGGGGCGGGGGGGCGCAGATACGCAGTATTTT.

The chain is built from TRBV18 and TRBJ1-1; 7 bases map to TRBD1. Looked up from germline, CDR1 is KGHSH and CDR2 is LQKENI. The CDR3 has 13 residues. V lost 6 bases to trimming and J lost 3 bases; unmatched junction nucleotides: 4. CDR3 in DNA: TGTGCCAGCTCCCAGGGGGGGGACACTGAAGCTTTCTTT. It encodes CASSQGGDTEAFF.

The chain employs TRBV5-4 and TRBJ2-1; 14 nucleotides align to TRBD2. Germline assignment: CDR1 SGHNT and CDR2 YYREEE (reference sequence). J lost 6 bases, V lost 4 bases, and 9 bases had no gene match. CDR3 size: 17 residues. DNA of the CDR3: TGTGCCAGCAGCACCGGGACTAGCGGGGGTCTGCGCAATGAGCAGTTCTTC. Translation gives CASSTGTSGGLRNEQFF.

V is TRBV4-3 and J is TRBJ1-2; D not resolved. CDR3 length: 13 amino acids. The germline gives CDR1 LGHNA, CDR2 YSLEER. V was shortened by 1 base and J by 4 bases, with 7 bases between the two germline ends. Written as DNA, the CDR3 is TGCGCCAGCAGCCAAGTGTTAGGCTATGGCTACACCTTC. Translating gives CASSQVLGYGYTF.